Here is one T cell receptor (beta chain) with its context. Its antigen remains undetermined. The input lacks base qualities; no much larger clone sits a single base away. The library was produced with the immunoSEQ multiplex PCR assay. The clones in this table, taken by TCRdb from immuneACCESS, are in-frame only. Not every clone is retained; where verified, under half of the shortfall comes from an unresolved V gene, and the cause of the rest is unknown. In this sample the table shows roughly 90,000 clones, 94% of which occur a single time. The top ten hold 2% to 2.5% of the sample. V loses 7 bases of germline sequence and J loses 2 bases, and the interval between the two ends is 13 bases. The CDR3 contains 14 residues, cysteine and phenylalanine counted. The sequence is cut down to CDR3 DNA, 42 bases in frame from base 1. The CDR1 and CDR2 encoded by the germline V gene are ENHRY and SYGVKD. The sample belongs to a study of T cell changes during pregnancy in multiple sclerosis (dated by TCRdb to the late 2010s). In the study overall: The study looked at changes in the T cell repertoire across pregnancy in women with multiple sclerosis.

This receptor was identified in a female donor with multiple sclerosis, enrolled in a pregnancy study. Sequencing used peripheral blood, obtained in the third trimester of pregnancy. This receptor chain uses TRBV10-3 and TRBJ2-3, with no D gene named confidently. The CDR3 region: CAINIERNTDTQYF. The DNA sequence is TGTGCCATCAATATCGAGCGAAACACAGATACGCAGTATTTT.